A selection of T cell receptor beta chains follows, all from one sample in a study of cytomegalovirus exposure and HLA in healthy donors. The assay was immunoSEQ multiplex PCR, and TCRdb's table has in-frame clones only and misses some. This sample has about 140,000 clones, with about 76% found just once. The material sequenced was PBMCs. The receptors originated from a female donor in good health and CMV-seronegative. Each CDR3 is given with its conserved first and last residue. Fields, in order: CDR3 length, V gene, D gene, J gene, clone size, CDR3 protein, CDR3 DNA. The D gene is left open where the match is weak. Clone sizes are given selectively: once, few, many, or a class where the clone is expanded.

11	TRBV19	NA	TRBJ2-7	NA	CASQDQDEQYF	TGTGCCAGTCAAGACCAGGACGAGCAGTACTTC
16	TRBV4-3	TRBD2	TRBJ2-7	once	CASSQGPRGGAYEQYF	TGCGCCAGCAGCCAAGGCCCGCGGGGGGGCGCCTACGAGCAGTACTTC
16	TRBV5-6	TRBD1	TRBJ1-4	few	CASSLDEGGQREKLFF	TGTGCCAGCAGCTTGGATGAGGGGGGACAGAGAGAAAAACTGTTTTTT
14	TRBV6-1	NA	TRBJ2-1	NA	CASSIPRVDNEQFF	TGTGCCAGCAGTATACCCAGGGTAGACAATGAGCAGTTCTTC
16	TRBV5-1	TRBD1	TRBJ1-5	NA	CASSEAPGQANQPQHF	TGCGCCAGCAGCGAGGCACCCGGACAGGCTAATCAGCCCCAGCATTTT
15	TRBV18	NA	TRBJ1-2	NA	CASSPEMGGPYGYTF	TGTGCCAGCTCACCAGAGATGGGGGGACCCTATGGCTACACCTTC
17	TRBV27	TRBD2	TRBJ2-3	few	CASSLTSGFTSTDTQYF	TGTGCCAGCAGTTTGACTAGCGGGTTCACTAGCACAGATACGCAGTATTTT
15	TRBV11-3	TRBD1	TRBJ1-4	NA	CASSGRTGTYEKLFF	TGTGCCAGCAGCGGTAGGACAGGCACTTATGAAAAACTGTTTTTT
15	TRBV2	TRBD2	TRBJ2-7	NA	CASSEPPGSGYEQYF	TGTGCCAGCAGTGAACCCCCTGGTAGCGGGTACGAGCAGTACTTC
14	TRBV28	NA	TRBJ2-7	NA	CASILGGATYEQYF	TGTGCCAGCATCCTGGGGGGGGCCACCTACGAGCAGTACTTC
14	TRBV5-4	NA	TRBJ2-1	NA	CASSWAASYNEQFF	TGTGCCAGCAGCTGGGCCGCCTCCTACAATGAGCAGTTCTTC
12	TRBV23-1	NA	TRBJ2-7	NA	CASSPRGYEQYF	TGCGCCAGCAGTCCCCGGGGGTACGAGCAGTACTTC
15	TRBV11-2	NA	TRBJ1-5	once	CASSSGGRSNQPQHF	TGTGCCAGCAGCTCAGGCGGGCGTAGCAATCAGCCCCAGCATTTT
12	TRBV19	NA	TRBJ1-2	NA	CASSRLNYGYTF	TGTGCCAGTAGTAGACTAAACTATGGCTACACCTTC
14	TRBV7-9	NA	TRBJ1-1	NA	CASSLEQMNTEAFF	TGTGCCAGCAGCTTAGAACAGATGAACACTGAAGCTTTCTTT
15	TRBV13	TRBD1	TRBJ1-6	NA	CASSWGQGYDSPLHF	TGTGCCAGCAGCTGGGGACAGGGGTATGATTCACCCCTCCACTTT
11	TRBV10-3	NA	TRBJ1-6	NA	CAISIREPLHF	TGTGCCATCAGTATCAGGGAACCCCTCCACTTT
15	TRBV5-4	NA	TRBJ2-3	NA	CASSLDIASTDTQYF	TGTGCCAGCAGCTTAGACATTGCTAGCACAGATACGCAGTATTTT
14	TRBV5-1	NA	TRBJ2-2	NA	CASTRDSNAGELFF	TGCGCCAGCACGAGGGACTCAAATGCCGGGGAGCTGTTTTTT
14	TRBV30	NA	TRBJ1-1	NA	CAWSERGGLCEAFF	TGTGCCTGGAGTGAAAGGGGGGGCCTCTGTGAAGCTTTCTTT
13	TRBV2	TRBD1	TRBJ2-5	NA	CASRKRTGIIQYF	TGTGCCAGCCGTAAACGGACAGGGATAATCCAGTACTTC
17	TRBV5-1	TRBD2	TRBJ2-7	NA	CASSTFPLAEISYEQYF	TGCGCCAGCAGCACCTTTCCACTAGCGGAAATCTCCTACGAGCAGTACTTC
15	TRBV4-3	NA	TRBJ1-4	NA	CASSQSGTSGGKLFF	TGCGCCAGCAGCCAATCTGGGACTTCGGGAGGAAAACTGTTTTTT